This TCR beta chain derives from a study of PD-1 blockade in classical Hodgkin lymphoma (dated by TCRdb to the early 2020s). With regard to the full study: Nivolumab dosing was 3 mg/kg intravenously every 2 weeks, continuing until either disease progression or unacceptable toxicity. A peripheral blood immune signature of response to PD-1 blockade in classical Hodgkin lymphoma was defined using TCR beta sequencing and CyTOF.

In this sample, this clone turned up once. Its binding antigen is unknown. Per-base qualities were not stored, and no clone one base away is much larger. The meaning of the sample's time point label: cycle 4 day 1 (C4D1), after less than 7 weeks of nivolumab. Every trial patient had relapsed following autologous stem cell transplantation, and prior brentuximab vedotin exposure was what differed among cohorts A, B and C. A total of fewer than 70 patients with relapsed/refractory classical Hodgkin lymphoma made up the trial cohort, and each patient's best overall response was complete response, partial response or progressive disease. Single-agent nivolumab was administered to trial patients in the multi-cohort phase II CheckMate 205 trial. An independent review committee assessed best overall response by applying the 2007 International Working Group response criteria. PBMCs from the trial were collected at three points: immediately before nivolumab initiation (C1D1), and during therapy at cycle 2 day 1 and cycle 4 day 1. Peripheral blood was collected in 8 mL Vacutainer Cell Preparation Tubes, from which PBMCs were isolated by centrifugation and then cryopreserved.

Between the V and J ends, shortened by 0 bases and 4 bases respectively, the junction contains 11 bases. Sequences SGHVS (CDR1) and FNYEAQ (CDR2) are obtained from the germline V gene. The CDR3 runs 15 amino acids, cysteine and phenylalanine included. CDR3 DNA is the only sequence kept; it has 45 bases, read in frame from the first base. The paper's findings and limits, for the study overall: The study was limited to a single clinical trial cohort, and causes of repertoire differences, possibly disease activity or prior therapy, remained undefined. Baseline TCR diversity was reported to be lower in newly diagnosed patients than in healthy donors and to be lower still in relapsed/refractory patients. CD4+ but not CD8+ TCR diversity rose significantly by C4D1 (p=0.0027 vs p=0.16), most apparent in complete responders (p=0.02). Baseline diversity similar to that of newly diagnosed patients was observed in trial patients achieving complete response, whereas significantly lower diversity was observed in partial responders and progressors. Patients starting nivolumab less than 1 year after ASCT had lower diversity and were excluded from later analyses to avoid confounding by immune reconstitution.

Genomic DNA was isolated using the Qiagen DNeasy kit from unsorted PBMCs as well as from negatively selected CD4+ and CD8+ fractions. Amplification of TCR beta CDR3 regions was done by immunoSEQ multiplex PCR with primers that anneal to V and J segments. Amplification bias was minimized using a synthetic immune receptor repertoire, and residual bias was removed computationally after sequencing. The study's own analysis went as follows. Custom Python scripts were used to quantify repertoire diversity as the Shannon entropy index. Unsorted, CD4+ and CD8+ repertoires were analyzed separately, except for combined analyses in which CD4+ and CD8+ sequences were merged in silico. Clonal expansion was defined as at least a 2-fold frequency increase after treatment relative to C1D1, with a pseudocount of 0.5 for undetected baseline clones. Clones with 0 or 1 copy at C1D1 were classified as singleton clones, and clones with 2 or more copies were classified as non-singleton clones. By matching protein sequences in sorted samples from the same patient, clones expanded in unsorted samples were annotated as CD4+, CD8+ or unknown. Wilcoxon tests were applied to paired samples to test diversity changes from C1D1 to C4D1. This is the immuneACCESS table as TCRdb keeps it, with only in-frame sequences that have V and J called. A part of the clones is gone; compared with another copy, unresolved V genes explain less than half, and the rest is unexplained. That table is the source of V, J and clone size, and D and trimming were worked out from the DNA. In all, the sample holds approximately 52,000 clones, and roughly nine tenths of those were seen once. 6% to 7% of the sample is in the top ten clones.

The TCR comes from a human donor with classical Hodgkin lymphoma. The rearranged segments are TRBV7-6 and TRBJ2-3; the D segment could be TRBD2, given 5 matching bases. The material sequenced was peripheral blood mononuclear cells (PBMCs), taken before the fourth cycle of nivolumab. The CDR3 protein sequence reads: CASSLASAAADTQYF. The sequence in DNA is TGTGCCAGCAGCTTAGCTAGCGCCGCGGCAGATACGCAGTATTTT.